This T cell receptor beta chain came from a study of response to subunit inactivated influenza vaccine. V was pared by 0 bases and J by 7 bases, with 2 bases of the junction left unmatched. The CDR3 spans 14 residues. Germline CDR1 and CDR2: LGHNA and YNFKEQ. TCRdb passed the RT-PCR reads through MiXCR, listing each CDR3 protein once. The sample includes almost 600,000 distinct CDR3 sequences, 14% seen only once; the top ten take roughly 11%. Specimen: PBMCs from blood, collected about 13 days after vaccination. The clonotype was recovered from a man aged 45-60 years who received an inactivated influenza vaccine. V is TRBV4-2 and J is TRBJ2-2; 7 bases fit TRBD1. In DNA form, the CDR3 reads TGTGCCAGCAGCCAAGAACCAGGGGGCGGGGAGCTGTTTTTT. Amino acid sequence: CASSQEPGGGELFF.